This T cell receptor (beta chain) was recovered during a study of T cell repertoires in cytomegalovirus infection. Study-level background: Indications of both CMV infection and matching HLA type were provided by public TCR beta signatures.

Overall study results and limits: The study found HLA-C-restricted CMV-specific TCR beta clonotypes dominating the ex vivo response. Summed frequency of public TCR beta families distinguished CMV carriers with the relevant HLA.

Turning to this clonotype: Its target is unknown.

Germline-derived CDR1 and CDR2 are SGDLS and YYNGEE. Trimming at V came to 4 bases and at J to 5 bases, leaving 2 bases not matched to a gene. The CDR3 loop spans 13 amino acids. TCRdb recomputed calls from the reads with MiXCR, one row per CDR3 protein. The sample holds some 62,000 distinct CDR3 sequences, 20% to 25% seen once. This clonotype originated in a human donor in good health (CMV status not recorded). Some clones in this sample may be carry-over from other donors' samples. The sample consisted of CD8+ T cells from cultured PBMCs, taken from culture after CMV antigen stimulation. The J gene is TRBJ2-7, the V gene TRBV9; 11 bases fit TRBD2. The CDR3 DNA reads TGTGCCAGCAGCACTAGCGGGGGCCACGAGCAGTACTTC. Its protein is CASSTSGGHEQYF. Filled out from reference TRBV9 and TRBJ2-7, the complete variable domain reads DSGVTQTPKHLITATGQRVTLRCSPRSGDLSVYWYQQSLDQGLQFLIQYYNGEERAKGNILERFSAQQFPDLHSELNLSSLELGDSALYFCASSTSGGHEQYFGPGTRLTVT.